This T cell receptor beta chain stems from a study of shared clonotypes between healthy human individuals. As handled by the study authors: ImmunoSEQ output lacked quality scores and full-length reads, limiting matched filtering. Assay: immunoSEQ multiplex PCR; the TCRdb copy retains only in-frame clones and omits some. V and J calls and clone size are as listed in that table; D and trimming were resolved from the DNA. The sample includes 950,000 to 1,200,000 clones, around three quarters of them seen just once. With 1 base removed from V and 6 bases from J, the gap between germline ends came to 13 bases. The CDR3 is 14 residues long. In germline, CDR1 is MDHEN, CDR2 SYDVKM. General study findings and limits: Some clonotypes were shared by all four sorted-subset donors, while others were not shared. The non-shared ones had lower generation probabilities than the shared ones. Clonotype sharing across donors was expected to vary with sequencing depth.

Concerning this clone itself: Its antigen is as yet unknown.

The sequenced material came from memory CD4+ T cells from PBMCs. The subset here: CD45RA-negative fraction. The genes are TRBV28 and TRBJ2-7; D not certain. The receptor was derived from a man younger than 35 in good health. Some clones in this sample may be carry-over from other donors' samples. CDR3 DNA: TGTGCCAGCAGTTTATCCCTGCTTAGCCGCGAGCAGTACTTC. Amino acids: CASSLSLLSREQYF.